A selection of T cell receptor beta chains follows, all from one sample in a study of T-cell memory formation after mild COVID-19. Each CDR3 protein gets one entry after TCRdb re-called the 5' RACE reads with MiXCR. Here the sample spans about 250,000 distinct CDR3 sequences, roughly 15% being singletons. The material sequenced was PBMCs or a T cell subset sorted from them (not recorded which). These receptor sequences come from an adult woman who had mild COVID-19 (a few samples of this study predate the infection). Cell type and time point are not known. CDR3s include the opening cysteine and the closing phenylalanine or tryptophan.

J	V	CDR3
TRBJ2-3	TRBV7-9	CASSSWDRGTTDTQYF
TRBJ2-7	TRBV7-3	CASSLTYRGEQYF
TRBJ2-7	TRBV5-1	CASSLLADYEQYF
TRBJ1-1	TRBV12-3/TRBV12-4	CASRSGQGAKNTEAFF
TRBJ1-6	TRBV12-3/TRBV12-4	CASSTGGENSPLHF
TRBJ1-2	TRBV7-6	CASSLGDANNYGYTF
TRBJ1-3	TRBV6-6	CASSRQDTIGGNTIYF
TRBJ2-3	TRBV7-7	CASSLAAGGPWSTDTQYF
TRBJ1-1	TRBV20-1	CSARVPGISEAFF
TRBJ2-1	TRBV18	CASSPTSGDEQFF
TRBJ2-1	TRBV4-3	CASSQGLAGREQFF
TRBJ1-1	TRBV7-3	CASRQTGGGFTEAFF
TRBJ2-1	TRBV5-1	CASSFRALIINEQFF
TRBJ1-2	TRBV20-1	CSARHDSPNYGYTF
TRBJ2-5	TRBV6-2/TRBV6-3	CASEAWGRGETQYF
TRBJ1-1	TRBV6-2/TRBV6-3	CASRHTGTQSPEAFF
TRBJ2-3	TRBV20-1	CSARGLAGGQDTQYF
TRBJ2-1	TRBV4-2	CASSQGRQGANNEQFF
TRBJ1-1	TRBV5-1	CASSLVAGGNTEAFF
TRBJ1-1	TRBV27	CASSLTSGGRTEAFF
TRBJ2-7	TRBV5-4	CASSLLLAEIHEQYF
TRBJ1-1	TRBV4-3	CASSKGVLNTEAFF
TRBJ1-2	TRBV4-2	CASSQDKAYTF
TRBJ2-5	TRBV11-1	CASSLGGAPETQYF
TRBJ1-4	TRBV7-9	CASSSIRGDATNEKLFF
TRBJ2-2	TRBV10-3	CAISAQTGNTGELFF
TRBJ2-3	TRBV7-2	CASSLVSGTDTQYF
TRBJ2-2	TRBV12-3/TRBV12-4	CASTTTWNKNTGELFF
TRBJ1-1	TRBV3-1	CASSNGGRNTEAFF
TRBJ2-1	TRBV5-1	CASSSQSGHYNEQFF
TRBJ2-7	TRBV5-1	CATSPGSTYEQYF
TRBJ2-5	TRBV18	CASSPTRGETQYF
TRBJ1-2	TRBV29-1	CSVEGTESYGYTF
TRBJ2-5	TRBV20-1	CSADGIQETQYF
TRBJ2-7	TRBV12-5	CASGLPLGLAGYEQYF
TRBJ2-5	TRBV30	CAWSVLLETQYF
TRBJ1-5	TRBV4-1	CASSQGLRDSNQPQHF
TRBJ2-6	TRBV18	CASTTSSGANVLTF
TRBJ1-3	TRBV14	CASSQSFVGKTSGNTIYF
TRBJ1-6	TRBV9	CASSVYAFLNSPLHF
TRBJ2-7	TRBV5-1	CASSSRRDEQYF
TRBJ1-1	TRBV7-8	CASSLSDSAFTEAFF